The clone carrying this T cell receptor beta chain was recorded many times. The data belong to a study of neurological immune-mediated disorders. From the 5' RACE reads, TCRdb called clonotypes with MiXCR, one entry per CDR3 protein. Of more than 70,000 distinct CDR3 sequences in the sample, roughly 15% are singletons; the top ten hold about 16%. Germline CDR1 KGHSH, CDR2 LQKENI. Deletions cut 6 bases from V and 1 base from J, with 18 bases between. The CDR3 spans 16 residues. From 2 million PBMCs stored at -80 C, the unsorted libraries were generated. Sequencing was done on a sample of PBMCs. The V gene is TRBV18, the J gene TRBJ1-1; a weak D match, TRBD1 (5 bases). This receptor was obtained from a woman aged 40 to 50 in good health. The CDR3 is CASSSGRDPRNTEAFF. The DNA for the CDR3 is TGTGCCAGCTCGTCCGGCAGGGACCCTAGGAACACTGAAGCTTTCTTT.